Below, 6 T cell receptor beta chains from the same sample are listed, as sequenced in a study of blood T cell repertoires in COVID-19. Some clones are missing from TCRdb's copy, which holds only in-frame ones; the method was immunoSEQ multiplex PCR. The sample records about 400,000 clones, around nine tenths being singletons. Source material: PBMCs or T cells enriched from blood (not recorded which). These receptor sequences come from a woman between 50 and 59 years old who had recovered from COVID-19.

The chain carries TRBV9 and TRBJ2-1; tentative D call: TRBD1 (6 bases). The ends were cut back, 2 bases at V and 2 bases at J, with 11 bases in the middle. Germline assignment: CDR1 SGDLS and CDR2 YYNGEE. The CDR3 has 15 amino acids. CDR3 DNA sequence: TGTGCCAGCAGCGTCTCGGGACAAACCTACAATGAGCAGTTCTTC. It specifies CASSVSGQTYNEQFF.

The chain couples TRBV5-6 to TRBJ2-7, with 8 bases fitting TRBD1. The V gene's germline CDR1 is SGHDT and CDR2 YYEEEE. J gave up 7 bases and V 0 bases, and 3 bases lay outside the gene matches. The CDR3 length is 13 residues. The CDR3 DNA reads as TGTGCCAGCAGCTTGGGACAGGGGAGGGAGCAGTACTTC. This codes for CASSLGQGREQYF. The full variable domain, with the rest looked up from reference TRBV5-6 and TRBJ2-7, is DAGVTQSPTHLIKTRGQQVTLRCSPKSGHDTVSWYQQALGQGPQFIFQYYEEEERQRGNFPDRFSGHQFPNYSSELNVNALLLGDSALYLCASSLGQGREQYFGPGTRLTVT.

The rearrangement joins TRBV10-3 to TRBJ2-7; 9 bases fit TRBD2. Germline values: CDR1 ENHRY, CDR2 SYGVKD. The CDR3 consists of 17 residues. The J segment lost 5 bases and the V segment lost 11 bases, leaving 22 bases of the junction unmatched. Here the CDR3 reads CAPLFGGPSGVSHEQYF. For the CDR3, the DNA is TGTGCCCCGCTCTTCGGGGGACCTAGCGGGGTTTCCCACGAGCAGTACTTC.

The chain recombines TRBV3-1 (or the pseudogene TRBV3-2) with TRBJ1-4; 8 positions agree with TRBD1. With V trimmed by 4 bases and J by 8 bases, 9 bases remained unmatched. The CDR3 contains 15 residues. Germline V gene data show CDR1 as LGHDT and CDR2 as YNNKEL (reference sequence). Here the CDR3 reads CASSPTGTGKEKLFF. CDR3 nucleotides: TGTGCCAGCAGCCCCACCGGGACAGGAAAAGAAAAACTGTTTTTT.

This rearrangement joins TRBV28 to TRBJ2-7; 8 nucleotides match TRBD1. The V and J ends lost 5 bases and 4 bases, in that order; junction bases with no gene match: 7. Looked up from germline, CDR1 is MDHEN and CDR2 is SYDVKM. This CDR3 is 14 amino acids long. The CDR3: CASSPDRELYEQYF. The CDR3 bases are TGTGCCAGCAGTCCGGACAGGGAGTTATACGAGCAGTACTTC. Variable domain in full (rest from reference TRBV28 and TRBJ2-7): DVKVTQSSRYLVKRTGEKVFLECVQDMDHENMFWYRQDPGLGLRLIYFSYDVKMKEKGDIPEGYSVSREKKERFSLILESASTNQTSMYLCASSPDRELYEQYFGPGTRLTVT.

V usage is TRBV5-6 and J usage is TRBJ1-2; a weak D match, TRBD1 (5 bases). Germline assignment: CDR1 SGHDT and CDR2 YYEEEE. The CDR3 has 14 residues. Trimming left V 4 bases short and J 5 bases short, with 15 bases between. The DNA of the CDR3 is TGTGCCAGCAGCCCGACAGCGCCTTCGTATGGCTACACCTTC. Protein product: CASSPTAPSYGYTF. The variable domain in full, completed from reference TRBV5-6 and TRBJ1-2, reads DAGVTQSPTHLIKTRGQQVTLRCSPKSGHDTVSWYQQALGQGPQFIFQYYEEEERQRGNFPDRFSGHQFPNYSSELNVNALLLGDSALYLCASSPTAPSYGYTFGSGTRLTVV.